The 2 T cell receptor beta chains in this list originate from one sample, sequenced in a study of STAT5B mutations in CD4+ large granular lymphocyte leukemia. Only in-frame clones appear in the TCRdb table, and some are missing; sequencing was by immunoSEQ multiplex PCR. Here the sample spans 30,000 to 40,000 clones, 70% to 90% being singletons. Specimen: CD4+ T cells from blood buffy coats. The source of these receptors is a human donor in good health.

The chain links TRBV25-1 to TRBJ1-1; 7 nucleotides align to TRBD1. After removal of 4 bases from V and 2 bases from J, the junction contained 7 bases not matched to a gene. Germline loops: CDR1 MGHDK, CDR2 SYGVNS. CDR3 length: 15 amino acids. CDR3 protein: CASSGWTGSNTEAFF. In DNA, the CDR3 is TGTGCCAGCAGTGGATGGACAGGTTCTAACACTGAAGCTTTCTTT.

This chain joins TRBV12-5 and TRBJ2-3; TRBD2 matches 14 bases. Germline loops: CDR1 LGHNT, CDR2 FRNRAP. The CDR3 contains 15 residues. V trimming: 4 bases; J trimming: 4 bases; junction bases outside the gene matches: 1. CDR3 protein: CASGSGLAGADTQYF. The CDR3 DNA reads TGTGCTAGTGGTTCGGGACTAGCGGGAGCAGATACGCAGTATTTT.